Listed below are T cell receptor beta chains from one sample, sequenced in a study of blood T cell repertoires in COVID-19. The table came from immunoSEQ multiplex PCR; TCRdb's copy has only in-frame clones and leaves some out. The data hold roughly 150,000 clones, with 80% observed a single time. Sequencing used peripheral blood. These receptors originate from a man aged 55 to 70 with acute or convalescent COVID-19. Both conserved end residues are part of each CDR3. The order of the fields is V gene, clone size, D gene, J gene, CDR3 DNA, CDR3 protein. D genes are given only for firm matches. Clone size is shown for a subset of rows, as once, few, many or a class of expanded clone.

TRBV27	NA	TRBD1	TRBJ1-1	TGTGCCAGCAGTTTATCCGGGACAGGGGGATTGGGCACTGAAGCTTTCTTT	CASSLSGTGGLGTEAFF
TRBV10-3	NA	TRBD2	TRBJ2-3	TGTGCCATCAGTGAAACAACTAGCGGGACCACAGATACGCAGTATTTT	CAISETTSGTTDTQYF
TRBV21-1	NA	NA	TRBJ2-3	TGTGCCAGTAAACCGGGTACGCAGTATTTT	CASKPGTQYF
TRBV5-6	few	NA	TRBJ1-5	TGTGCCAGCAGCTTGGGAGGCTATAGCAATCAGCCCCAGCATTTT	CASSLGGYSNQPQHF
TRBV5-6	NA	TRBD1	TRBJ1-6	TGTGCCAGCAGCCCTGGACAGGGGTTCGCCCTGCCAGGATCACCCCTCCACTTT	CASSPGQGFALPGSPLHF
TRBV3-1/TRBV3-2	NA	NA	TRBJ2-4	TGTGCCAGCAGCCCCCCCCCGAGGTTGGCCAAAAACATTCAGTACTTC	CASSPPPRLAKNIQYF
TRBV7-2	NA	TRBD1	TRBJ2-2	TGTGCCAGCAGCTCCGGACAGGGGCGGGAACTGTTTTTT	CASSSGQGRELFF
TRBV30	NA	TRBD2	TRBJ2-7	TGTGCCTGGAGTGTACTAAGCGGGAGAGGCGAGCAGTACTTC	CAWSVLSGRGEQYF
TRBV6-5	NA	NA	TRBJ1-2	TGTGCCAGCAGTTACTCGGGCAGAGAGTTGGGCTACACCTTC	CASSYSGRELGYTF
TRBV29-1	NA	NA	TRBJ2-5	TGCAGCGTTGAAGTGAACAGGGCGGAGACCCAGTACTTC	CSVEVNRAETQYF
TRBV5-8	NA	NA	TRBJ2-3	TGTGCCAGCAGCTTGGACGTGGGGCGAGATACGCAGTATTTT	CASSLDVGRDTQYF
TRBV11-2	NA	NA	TRBJ1-3	TGTGCCAGCAGCGCCACCGGGAATACTGGAAACACCATATATTTT	CASSATGNTGNTIYF
TRBV10-3	NA	NA	TRBJ1-3	TGTGCCATCAGTGACTTGTCACTATCTGGAAACACCATATATTTT	CAISDLSLSGNTIYF
TRBV7-8	NA	TRBD1	TRBJ1-2	TGTGCCAGCAGCTTGGACAGGGTCGTTTGGCATGGCTACACCTTC	CASSLDRVVWHGYTF
TRBV19	NA	NA	TRBJ1-6	TGTGCCAGTAGAGCCTGGACTGGAGATAATTCACCCCTCCACTTT	CASRAWTGDNSPLHF
TRBV6-4	NA	TRBD1	TRBJ1-6	TGTGCCAGCAGTGAAGGGACAGGGGGATCGGATTCACCCCTCCACTTT	CASSEGTGGSDSPLHF
TRBV10-3	NA	NA	TRBJ1-6	TGTGCCATCAGTGAACCGGAGAATTCACCCCTCCACTTT	CAISEPENSPLHF
TRBV2	NA	NA	TRBJ1-6	TGTGCCAGCAGTAGCGGGGATAATTCACCCCTCCACTTT	CASSSGDNSPLHF
TRBV5-4	few	TRBD2	TRBJ2-1	TGTGCCAGCAGCTTGCCTTCCAGCGGGAGCTACAATGAGCAGTTCTTC	CASSLPSSGSYNEQFF
TRBV9	NA	TRBD2	TRBJ2-1	TGTGCCAGCAGCGTGGGGTCGGCGGGAGGAGGAGAATCCTACAATGAGCAGTTCTTC	CASSVGSAGGGESYNEQFF
TRBV7-2	once	NA	TRBJ2-2	TGTGCCAGCAGCTTAAGTCTAGGGGGCACCGGGGAGCTGTTTTTT	CASSLSLGGTGELFF
TRBV11-2	NA	TRBD2	TRBJ2-7	TGTGCCAGCAGCTTAGACCAGGGACTAGCGGGTCGCGAGCAGTACTTC	CASSLDQGLAGREQYF
TRBV7-2	NA	NA	TRBJ1-2	TGTGCCAGCAGCTTAGGGGCGGGGGCTGGCTATGGCTACACCTTC	CASSLGAGAGYGYTF
TRBV9	NA	TRBD2	TRBJ2-1	TGTGCCAGCAGCGTACAGCCAGCGGGGGGCAATGAGCAGTTCTTC	CASSVQPAGGNEQFF
TRBV6-5	NA	TRBD1	TRBJ1-4	TGTGCCAGCAGTTCCGCCGGGACAGGGGTAAAAAAACTGTTTTTT	CASSSAGTGVKKLFF
TRBV10-3	NA	NA	TRBJ2-7	TGTGCCATCAGCAGAGGGTACGAGCAGTACTTC	CAISRGYEQYF
TRBV4-1	NA	NA	TRBJ2-7	TGCGCCAGCAGCCCCCGGGACAACTACGAGCAGTACTTC	CASSPRDNYEQYF
TRBV2	NA	NA	TRBJ1-2	TGTGCCAGCAGTGGTCGGACAGTCGGCGGCTACACCTTC	CASSGRTVGGYTF
TRBV6-5	few	NA	TRBJ1-1	TGTGCCAGCAGCGCCGGCGGGCGGGTGAACACTGAAGCTTTCTTT	CASSAGGRVNTEAFF
TRBV10-3	NA	TRBD2	TRBJ2-1	TGTGCCATCAGTCGCTCAAACGGGACTAGCGGGGGGGCTCAGTTCTTC	CAISRSNGTSGGAQFF
TRBV27	NA	TRBD1	TRBJ1-2	TGTGCCAGCAGTTTATTCCGGACAGGTGACTATGGCTACACCTTC	CASSLFRTGDYGYTF
TRBV14	NA	NA	TRBJ1-2	TGTGCCAGCAGCCACCAGGGCCTTAAGGACGACTATGGCTACACCTTC	CASSHQGLKDDYGYTF
TRBV20-1	NA	TRBD2	TRBJ2-1	TGCAGTGCTAGTCACGGGAGGGCGGGATACAATGAGCAGTTCTTC	CSASHGRAGYNEQFF
TRBV7-9	NA	TRBD1	TRBJ1-3	TGTGCCAGCAGCGCCGGTTATAGGGGGCCCCGCTCTGGAAACACCATATATTTT	CASSAGYRGPRSGNTIYF
TRBV7-9	NA	NA	TRBJ1-3	TGTGCCAGCAGCCCCAGGTTGGCTGGAAACACCATATATTTT	CASSPRLAGNTIYF
TRBV10-3	NA	NA	TRBJ1-4	TGTGCCATCAGTGGTGGCGGTGAAAAACTGTTTTTT	CAISGGGEKLFF
TRBV7-9	NA	TRBD2	TRBJ2-1	TGTGCCAGCAGCTTAGGCGGGGGCAATGAGCAGTTCTTC	CASSLGGGNEQFF
TRBV12-3/TRBV12-4	NA	NA	TRBJ2-7	TGTGCCAGCAGCTATGGGACTGAATACGAGCAGTACTTC	CASSYGTEYEQYF
TRBV28	NA	NA	TRBJ1-5	TGTGCCAGCAGTTTAGGACTCCCGGGAAGTCAGCCCCAGCATTTT	CASSLGLPGSQPQHF
TRBV6-4	NA	NA	TRBJ1-1	TGTGCCAGCAGTAAAAAATCCGGTCTCATGAACACTGAAGCTTTCTTT	CASSKKSGLMNTEAFF
TRBV12-3/TRBV12-4	few	NA	TRBJ1-1	TGTGCCAGCAGTTTAGGTTCTATAGGGGGAGCTTTCTTT	CASSLGSIGGAFF
TRBV12-3/TRBV12-4	NA	NA	TRBJ2-2	TGTGCCAGCAGAGGGGCGGTCACCGGGGAGCTGTTTTTT	CASRGAVTGELFF
TRBV9	NA	NA	TRBJ2-3	TGTGCCAGCAGCGTAGGAGCAGGGGCGTACACAGATACGCAGTATTTT	CASSVGAGAYTDTQYF
TRBV29-1	NA	NA	TRBJ1-5	TGCAGCGTTGAAGTTACGAGGAATCAGCCCCAGCATTTT	CSVEVTRNQPQHF
TRBV20-1	NA	NA	TRBJ2-5	TGCAGTGCTAATCTCCGTCGGGCCCAGTACTTC	CSANLRRAQYF
TRBV30	NA	NA	TRBJ1-3	TGTGCCTGGAGTCAAGAGCTCCCGGGAAACACCATATATTTT	CAWSQELPGNTIYF
TRBV2	NA	TRBD2	TRBJ2-2	TGTGCCAGCAGCCGATCTAGCGGGGGGAATGCGAACACCGGGGAGCTGTTTTTT	CASSRSSGGNANTGELFF
TRBV2	NA	NA	TRBJ2-7	TGTGCCAGCAGTGAACTCTACGAGCAGTACTTC	CASSELYEQYF
TRBV15	once	NA	TRBJ2-4	TGTGCCACCAGCAGAGACTCTGGACATGCGAGCCCCAAAAACATTCAGTACTTC	CATSRDSGHASPKNIQYF
TRBV27	NA	TRBD2	TRBJ2-5	TGTGCCAGCAGCGGACTAGCGGGGGGGCGTGAGACCCAGTACTTC	CASSGLAGGRETQYF
TRBV9	NA	TRBD2	TRBJ2-1	TGTGCCAGCAGCGCCCCTAGCGGGAAAGTCGACAATGAGCAGTTCTTC	CASSAPSGKVDNEQFF
TRBV7-2	once	NA	TRBJ2-7	TGTGCCAGCAGCATCCATAGGGAGGTCTACGAGCAGTACTTC	CASSIHREVYEQYF
TRBV21-1	NA	NA	TRBJ1-2	TGTGCCAGCAGCGGACAGGGGTTCCGATTTCGCGGCTATGGCTACACCTTC	CASSGQGFRFRGYGYTF